The rows below give T cell receptor beta chains drawn from one sample of a study of blood T cell repertoires in COVID-19. Repertoires were generated with immunoSEQ multiplex PCR, while TCRdb's copy carries only in-frame clones and drops some. Of around 250,000 clones in the sample, approximately 88% were seen once. Sequencing was carried out using PBMCs or T cells enriched from blood (not recorded which). All receptors come from a woman aged 40 to 50 who had been exposed to COVID-19. CDR3s include the opening cysteine and the closing phenylalanine or tryptophan. Each record gives: V gene, CDR3 length, clone size, J gene, CDR3 protein. Size is omitted from some rows. Given values are once, few, many or a class for expanded clones.

>TRBV5-1|14|NA|TRBJ1-3
CASSAPEQGNTIYF
>TRBV9|13|NA|TRBJ2-3
CASSVSGTDTQYF
>TRBV2|13|NA|TRBJ2-5
CASSLRGQETQYF
>TRBV6-5|15|NA|TRBJ1-4
CASSYSAVGGEKLFF
>TRBV28|15|NA|TRBJ2-7
CASSLSFLQGGEQYF
>TRBV28|15|NA|TRBJ2-5
CASSLYRQSQETQYF
>TRBV4-1|14|once|TRBJ2-5
CASSQLGLAATQYF
>TRBV5-8|15|NA|TRBJ1-5
CASSLVRGLRQPQHF
>TRBV27|14|once|TRBJ2-1
CASSLITSGRPQFF
>TRBV7-9|12|NA|TRBJ2-4
CASSSQGNIQYF
>TRBV28|14|NA|TRBJ2-7
CASSSSDRSYEQYF
>TRBV2|15|NA|TRBJ2-2
CASSDRGSDTGELFF
>TRBV10-3|12|NA|TRBJ2-1
CAISESVFEQFF
>TRBV29-1|13|NA|TRBJ1-1
CSVARQGVTDAFF
>TRBV18|17|NA|TRBJ2-2
CASSIWTGIANTGELFF
>TRBV7-7|13|NA|TRBJ1-1
CASSLSVNTEAFF
>TRBV11-3|15|once|TRBJ1-4
CASSFTGNPGEKLFF
>TRBV3-1/TRBV3-2|16|NA|TRBJ1-3
CASSQGGGLSGNTIYF
>TRBV4-2|14|NA|TRBJ2-1
CASSIQDRGNEQFF
>TRBV6-5|15|few|TRBJ2-7
CASSSTDRVGDEQYF
>TRBV6-4|15|NA|TRBJ2-3
CASSGQGAGTDTQYF
>TRBV5-1|20|NA|TRBJ2-3
CASSSRDTPLNKTNTDTQYF
>TRBV29-1|13|NA|TRBJ2-7
CSAKLGGTYEQYF
>TRBV21-1|14|NA|TRBJ1-6
CASDNAQGGAPLHF
>TRBV4-1|15|once|TRBJ2-7
CASSVRGDGSYEQYF
>TRBV18|12|NA|TRBJ2-1
CASSSSGDEQFF
>TRBV5-4|15|NA|TRBJ2-3
CASSRAPGNTDTQYF
>TRBV30|13|once|TRBJ1-2
CAWKVTGNYGYTF
>TRBV11-1|16|NA|TRBJ1-1
CASSWDQGLRNTEAFF
>TRBV25-1|13|NA|TRBJ1-2
CASSESGHYGYTF
>TRBV28|12|NA|TRBJ1-4
CASSLLNEKLFF
>TRBV11-3|12|NA|TRBJ1-2
CASSFLNYGYTF
>TRBV13|14|NA|TRBJ2-3
CASSFLIQTDTQYF
>TRBV7-8|12|NA|TRBJ2-3
CASSWLGDTQYF
>TRBV5-5|14|NA|TRBJ2-3
CASSRGREGDTQYF
>TRBV28|17|NA|TRBJ2-7
CASSQLSSGTGGYEQYF
>TRBV25-1|17|NA|TRBJ1-5
CAWTGGGQSLAGRPQHF
>TRBV20-1|18|NA|TRBJ2-2
CSASDSGGASANTGELFF
>TRBV30|13|NA|TRBJ2-5
CAWSTAGAETQYF
>TRBV4-3|15|NA|TRBJ1-6
CASSQDIGVGSPLHF
>TRBV5-1|15|NA|TRBJ2-3
CASSSTGDPTDTQYF
>TRBV7-9|15|NA|TRBJ2-4
CASSLADRGKNIQYF
>TRBV3-1/TRBV3-2|15|NA|TRBJ1-4
CASSQRIGTNEKLFF
>TRBV7-8|14|NA|TRBJ2-3
CASSLGRGTDTQYF
>TRBV7-6|11|NA|TRBJ1-6
CASSPQGTLHF
>TRBV10-3|17|NA|TRBJ1-3
CAISESQVASLGNTIYF
>TRBV19|17|NA|TRBJ1-5
CASTPPFVGGDNQPQHF
>TRBV2|14|once|TRBJ2-3
CASGLVAVTDTQYF
>TRBV7-6|18|NA|TRBJ2-1
CASSLTSGRTRSYNEQFF